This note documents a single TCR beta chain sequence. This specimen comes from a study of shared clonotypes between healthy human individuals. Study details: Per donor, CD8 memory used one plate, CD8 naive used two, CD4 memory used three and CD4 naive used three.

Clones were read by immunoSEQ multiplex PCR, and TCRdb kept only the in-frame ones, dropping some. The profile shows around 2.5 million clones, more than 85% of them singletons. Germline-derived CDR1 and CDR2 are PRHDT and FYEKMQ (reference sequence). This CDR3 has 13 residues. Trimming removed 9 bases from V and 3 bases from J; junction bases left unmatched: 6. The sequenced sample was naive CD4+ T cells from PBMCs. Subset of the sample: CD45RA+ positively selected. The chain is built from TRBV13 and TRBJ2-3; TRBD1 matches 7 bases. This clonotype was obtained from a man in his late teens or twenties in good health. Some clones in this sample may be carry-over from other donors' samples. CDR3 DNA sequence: TGTGCCAGTAGGCTACAGGGGACAGATACGCAGTATTTT. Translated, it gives CASRLQGTDTQYF.